This TCR beta chain was profiled in a study of blood T cell repertoires in COVID-19. At the level of the study: The United States, Italy and Spain were the sources of the acute and convalescent COVID-19 samples. PBMCs, B-cell-depleted T cells, or T cells provided the cDNA or gDNA that made up the material.

In the study's own analysis: Amplified reference gene primers provided the basis for estimating nucleated cell counts. TCRdb's copy holds only in-frame clones and misses some; the assay was immunoSEQ multiplex PCR. The DNA gave D and trimming, while V, J and clone size come from that table. The repertoire includes about 61,000 clones, around 87% of them detected once, and about 14% sits in the top ten. This CDR3 spans 14 amino acids. V was pared by 0 bases and J by 3 bases, with 9 bases between. Germline values: CDR1 SGHDT, CDR2 YYEEEE. The sample was peripheral blood. The chain carries TRBV5-6 and TRBJ2-5; possibly TRBD2 for D (6 bases). The TCR originated in a human donor in a cohort sampled during active COVID-19. As DNA, the CDR3 is TGTGCCAGCAGCTTGGGCGGGGTGGAAGAGACCCAGTACTTC. It encodes CASSLGGVEETQYF.